Shown below are 6 T cell receptor beta chains from a single sample sequenced in a study of cytomegalovirus exposure and HLA in healthy donors (dated by TCRdb to 2016 to 2017). Libraries came from the immunoSEQ multiplex PCR assay. The multiplex PCR relied on a mix of 60 forward primers for TCR Vbeta segments and 13 reverse primers for TCR Jbeta segments. The immuneACCESS repertoire file appears here via TCRdb, limited to in-frame rearrangements. These files lack a portion of the clones; in checked studies, under half of the deficit traces to unresolved V genes, and the cause of the others is not known. The sample table lists under 100,000 clones, roughly 76% of them with a count of one. More than 7% of the sample goes to the ten largest clones. Sequenced: PBMCs. The receptors here all came from a human donor in good health.

The J gene is TRBJ1-2, the V gene TRBV30, with D maybe TRBD1 (5 bases). The CDR3 spans 17 residues. Trimming took 4 bases from V and 0 from J, leaving 21 bases between them. Germline V CDR1 and CDR2: GTSNPN, SVGIG (reference sequence). The CDR3 DNA reads as TGTGCCTGGACTTTCGTTACAGGACGACGAACTAACTATGGCTACACCTTC. This translates into CAWTFVTGRRTNYGYTF.

V and J are TRBV10-3 and TRBJ2-7; D gene unclear. Germline lookup yields CDR1 ENHRY and CDR2 SYGVKD. CDR3 length equals 14 residues. V gave up 4 bases and J gave up 3 bases, with 13 bases separating them. CDR3 region: CAISGANPFYEQYF. The DNA for the CDR3 is TGTGCCATCAGTGGGGCCAATCCCTTCTACGAGCAGTACTTC.

This clone was seen more than once but under ten times. The rearrangement uses TRBV6-5 and TRBJ2-5, with 7 bases lining up with TRBD2. V was pared by 6 bases and J by 5 bases, with 6 bases of the junction left unmatched. This CDR3 is built from 13 residues. Germline CDR1 and CDR2: MNHEY and SVGAGI. The CDR3 is CASSPGEGETQYF. DNA for the CDR3: TGTGCCAGCAGCCCCGGGGAGGGGGAGACCCAGTACTTC.

This chain connects TRBV19 to TRBJ1-1; possible D gene TRBD1, 6 bases. This CDR3 comprises 13 residues. The germline V and J ends were trimmed by 6 bases and 6 bases, with 14 bases remaining between them. Looked up from germline, CDR1 is LNHDA and CDR2 is SQIVND (reference sequence). The CDR3 sequence: CASSSFKGAEAFF. CDR3 nucleotide sequence: TGTGCCAGTAGCTCATTTAAGGGGGCTGAAGCTTTCTTT.

CDR3 protein: CASSQETGYTIYF. DNA for the CDR3: TGTGCCAGCAGCCAAGAAACAGGGTACACCATATATTTT. V and J are TRBV4-2 and TRBJ1-3; maybe TRBD1 (6 bases). This CDR3 has 13 amino acids. Deletions cut 0 bases from V and 8 bases from J, with 8 bases between. Germline V gene lookup returns CDR1 LGHNA and CDR2 YNFKEQ.

This sequence joins TRBV7-9 and TRBJ2-1, with 12 bases identical to TRBD2. The germline V gene has CDR1 SEHNR and CDR2 FQNEAQ (reference sequence). The CDR3 covers 16 residues. The junction had 7 bases not matched to a gene; V was cut back by 4 bases and J by 6 bases. CDR3 sequence reads: CASSSSGGAVFNEQFF. CDR3 bases: TGTGCCAGCAGCTCTAGCGGGGGGGCCGTTTTCAATGAGCAGTTCTTC.